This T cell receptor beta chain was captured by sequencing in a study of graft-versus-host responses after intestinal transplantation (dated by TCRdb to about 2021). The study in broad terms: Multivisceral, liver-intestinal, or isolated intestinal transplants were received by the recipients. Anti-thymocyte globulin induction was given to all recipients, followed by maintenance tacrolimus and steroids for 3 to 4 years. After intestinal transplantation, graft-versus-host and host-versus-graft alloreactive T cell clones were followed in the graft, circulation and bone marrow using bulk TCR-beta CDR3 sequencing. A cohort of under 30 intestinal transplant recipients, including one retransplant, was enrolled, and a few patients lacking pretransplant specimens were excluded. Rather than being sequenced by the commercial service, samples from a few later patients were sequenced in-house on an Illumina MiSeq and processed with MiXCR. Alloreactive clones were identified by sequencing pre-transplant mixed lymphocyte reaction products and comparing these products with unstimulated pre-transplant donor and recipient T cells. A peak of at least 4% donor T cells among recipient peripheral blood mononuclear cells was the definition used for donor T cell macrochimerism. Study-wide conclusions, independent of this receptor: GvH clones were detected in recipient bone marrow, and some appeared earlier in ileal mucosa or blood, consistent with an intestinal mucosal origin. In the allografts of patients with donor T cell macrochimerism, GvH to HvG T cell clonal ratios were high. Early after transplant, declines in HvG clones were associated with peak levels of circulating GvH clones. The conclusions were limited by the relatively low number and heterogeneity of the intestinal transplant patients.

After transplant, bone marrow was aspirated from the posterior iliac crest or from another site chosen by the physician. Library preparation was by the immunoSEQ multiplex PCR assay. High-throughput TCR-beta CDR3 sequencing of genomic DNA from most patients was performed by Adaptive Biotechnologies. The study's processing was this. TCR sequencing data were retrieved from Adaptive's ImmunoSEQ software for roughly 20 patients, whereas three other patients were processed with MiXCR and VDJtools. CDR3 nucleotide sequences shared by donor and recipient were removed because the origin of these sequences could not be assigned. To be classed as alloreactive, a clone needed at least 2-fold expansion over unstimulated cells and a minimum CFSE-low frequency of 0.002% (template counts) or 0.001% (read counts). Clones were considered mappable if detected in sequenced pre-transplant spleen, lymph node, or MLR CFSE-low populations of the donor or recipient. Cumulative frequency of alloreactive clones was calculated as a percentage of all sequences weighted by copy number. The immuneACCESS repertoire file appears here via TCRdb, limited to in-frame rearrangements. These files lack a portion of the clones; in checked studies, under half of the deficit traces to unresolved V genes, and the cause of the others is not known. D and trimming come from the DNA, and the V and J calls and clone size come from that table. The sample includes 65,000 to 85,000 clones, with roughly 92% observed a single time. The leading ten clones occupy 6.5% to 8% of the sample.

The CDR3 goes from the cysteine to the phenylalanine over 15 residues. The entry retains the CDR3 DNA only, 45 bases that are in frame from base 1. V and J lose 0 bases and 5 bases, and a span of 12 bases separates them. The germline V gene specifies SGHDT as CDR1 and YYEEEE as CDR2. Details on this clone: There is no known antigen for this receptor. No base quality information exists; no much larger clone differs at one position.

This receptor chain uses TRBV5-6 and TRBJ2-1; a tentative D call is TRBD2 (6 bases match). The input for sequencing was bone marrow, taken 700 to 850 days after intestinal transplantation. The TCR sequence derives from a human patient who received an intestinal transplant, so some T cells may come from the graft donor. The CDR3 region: CASSLVAAPNNEQFF. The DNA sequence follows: TGTGCCAGCAGCTTGGTAGCGGCCCCCAACAATGAGCAGTTCTTC. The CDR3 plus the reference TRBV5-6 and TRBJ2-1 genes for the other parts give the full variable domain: DAGVTQSPTHLIKTRGQQVTLRCSPKSGHDTVSWYQQALGQGPQFIFQYYEEEERQRGNFPDRFSGHQFPNYSSELNVNALLLGDSALYLCASSLVAAPNNEQFFGPGTRLTVL.